This is a list of T cell receptor beta chains from one sample in a study of T cell responses to AZD1222 COVID-19 vaccine. Libraries were prepared by immunoSEQ multiplex PCR; TCRdb keeps only in-frame clonotypes and omits some of them. This sample has roughly 120,000 clones, with under 90% found just once. The sample here was peripheral blood, taken on day 0 of AZD1222 vaccination. Source of these receptors: an adult in good health. Each CDR3 is given with its conserved first and last residue. Fields, in order: J gene, D gene, V gene, clone size, CDR3 protein, CDR3 DNA. D genes are given only for firm matches. Clone sizes are given selectively: once, few, many, or a class where the clone is expanded.

J gene: TRBJ2-2
D gene: NA
V gene: TRBV28
clone size: NA
CDR3 protein: CASSLAGTNTGELFF
CDR3 DNA: TGTGCCAGCAGTTTAGCGGGGACGAACACCGGGGAGCTGTTTTTT

J gene: TRBJ1-4
D gene: TRBD1
V gene: TRBV25-1
clone size: NA
CDR3 protein: CASSEFGQGTATNEKLFF
CDR3 DNA: TGTGCCAGCAGTGAATTCGGACAGGGAACAGCAACTAATGAAAAACTGTTTTTT

J gene: TRBJ2-3
D gene: TRBD1
V gene: TRBV7-9
clone size: NA
CDR3 protein: CASSFGTGGTDTQYF
CDR3 DNA: TGTGCCAGCAGCTTTGGGACAGGGGGCACAGATACGCAGTATTTT

J gene: TRBJ1-2
D gene: NA
V gene: TRBV6-5
clone size: few
CDR3 protein: CASSSPSRGYTF
CDR3 DNA: TGTGCCAGCAGTAGCCCTTCTCGGGGCTACACCTTC

J gene: TRBJ1-5
D gene: NA
V gene: TRBV21-1
clone size: NA
CDR3 protein: CASSKGWAGLNNQPQHF
CDR3 DNA: TGTGCCAGCAGCAAAGGATGGGCAGGGTTAAACAATCAGCCCCAGCATTTT

J gene: TRBJ1-3
D gene: NA
V gene: TRBV7-2
clone size: NA
CDR3 protein: CASSLAYNSGNTIYF
CDR3 DNA: TGTGCCAGCAGCTTAGCCTACAACTCTGGAAACACCATATATTTT

J gene: TRBJ1-1
D gene: NA
V gene: TRBV30
clone size: NA
CDR3 protein: CAWSVPRRNTEAFF
CDR3 DNA: TGTGCCTGGAGTGTACCTCGCCGGAACACTGAAGCTTTCTTT

J gene: TRBJ1-5
D gene: NA
V gene: TRBV4-1
clone size: NA
CDR3 protein: CASSPDNSNQPQHF
CDR3 DNA: TGCGCCAGCAGCCCGGATAATAGCAATCAGCCCCAGCATTTT

J gene: TRBJ2-3
D gene: TRBD2
V gene: TRBV6-4
clone size: NA
CDR3 protein: CASSMGTSGGGHTDTQYF
CDR3 DNA: TGTGCCAGCAGCATGGGGACTAGCGGGGGGGGCCACACAGATACGCAGTATTTT

J gene: TRBJ1-5
D gene: NA
V gene: TRBV18
clone size: NA
CDR3 protein: CASSPQSRQGNQPQHF
CDR3 DNA: TGTGCCAGCTCACCACAATCCCGACAGGGCAATCAGCCCCAGCATTTT

J gene: TRBJ1-6
D gene: NA
V gene: TRBV5-6
clone size: NA
CDR3 protein: CASSLEGHGRRNSPLHF
CDR3 DNA: TGTGCCAGCAGCTTGGAAGGACACGGGCGGAGGAATTCACCCCTCCACTTT

J gene: TRBJ2-1
D gene: NA
V gene: TRBV7-2
clone size: NA
CDR3 protein: CASTTSSYNEQFF
CDR3 DNA: TGTGCCAGCACTACTAGCTCTTACAATGAGCAGTTCTTC

J gene: TRBJ2-5
D gene: NA
V gene: TRBV19
clone size: NA
CDR3 protein: CASSMVGVETQYF
CDR3 DNA: TGTGCCAGTAGTATGGTGGGGGTGGAGACCCAGTACTTC

J gene: TRBJ1-6
D gene: TRBD1
V gene: TRBV4-1
clone size: NA
CDR3 protein: CASSFDRGNSPLHF
CDR3 DNA: TGCGCCAGCAGTTTCGACAGGGGGAATTCACCCCTCCACTTT

J gene: TRBJ1-4
D gene: TRBD1
V gene: TRBV5-1
clone size: NA
CDR3 protein: CASSFGQGLTNEKLFF
CDR3 DNA: TGCGCCAGCAGCTTCGGACAGGGCCTTACTAATGAAAAACTGTTTTTT

J gene: TRBJ1-5
D gene: NA
V gene: TRBV18
clone size: NA
CDR3 protein: CASSRAGAEGQPQHF
CDR3 DNA: TGTGCCAGCTCACGAGCAGGAGCAGAGGGTCAGCCCCAGCATTTT

J gene: TRBJ2-3
D gene: TRBD2
V gene: TRBV5-1
clone size: NA
CDR3 protein: CASSLGLLAGGEDTQYF
CDR3 DNA: TGCGCCAGCAGCTTGGGGTTGCTAGCGGGGGGTGAAGATACGCAGTATTTT

J gene: TRBJ1-6
D gene: TRBD1
V gene: TRBV4-1
clone size: NA
CDR3 protein: CASSDRDSFQGNSPLHF
CDR3 DNA: TGCGCCAGCAGCGACCGGGACAGTTTCCAAGGGAATTCACCCCTCCACTTT

J gene: TRBJ2-7
D gene: TRBD2
V gene: TRBV4-1
clone size: NA
CDR3 protein: CASSQAVAGGGYEQYF
CDR3 DNA: TGCGCCAGCAGCCAGGCTGTAGCGGGGGGGGGTTACGAGCAGTACTTC

J gene: TRBJ2-1
D gene: NA
V gene: TRBV5-1
clone size: NA
CDR3 protein: CASMRGNEQFF
CDR3 DNA: TGCGCCAGCATGCGGGGTAATGAGCAGTTCTTC

J gene: TRBJ1-6
D gene: NA
V gene: TRBV28
clone size: NA
CDR3 protein: CASTRYNSPLHF
CDR3 DNA: TGTGCCAGCACACGGTACAATTCACCCCTCCACTTT

J gene: TRBJ2-2
D gene: TRBD2
V gene: TRBV2
clone size: NA
CDR3 protein: CASRPGLANTGELFF
CDR3 DNA: TGTGCCAGCAGGCCGGGACTAGCAAACACCGGGGAGCTGTTTTTT

J gene: TRBJ1-1
D gene: NA
V gene: TRBV7-9
clone size: once
CDR3 protein: CASSLEGIGTEAFF
CDR3 DNA: TGTGCCAGCAGCTTAGAGGGCATTGGCACTGAAGCTTTCTTT

J gene: TRBJ1-4
D gene: TRBD1
V gene: TRBV30
clone size: NA
CDR3 protein: CASGPPGQGATNEKLFF
CDR3 DNA: TGTGCTTCGGGTCCACCGGGACAGGGGGCAACTAATGAAAAACTGTTTTTT

J gene: TRBJ1-5
D gene: NA
V gene: TRBV18
clone size: NA
CDR3 protein: CARGIRGRSNQPQHF
CDR3 DNA: TGTGCCCGGGGGATTAGAGGCCGTAGCAATCAGCCCCAGCATTTT

J gene: TRBJ1-5
D gene: NA
V gene: TRBV28
clone size: NA
CDR3 protein: CASSFLGQTITPQHF
CDR3 DNA: TGTGCCAGCAGTTTCCTCGGACAGACGATCACGCCCCAGCATTTT

J gene: TRBJ2-1
D gene: TRBD2
V gene: TRBV13
clone size: NA
CDR3 protein: CASSLSPGGNNEQFF
CDR3 DNA: TGTGCCAGCAGCTTATCCCCGGGAGGGAACAATGAGCAGTTCTTC

J gene: TRBJ2-7
D gene: TRBD2
V gene: TRBV15
clone size: few
CDR3 protein: CATSPGYRSGRVTYEQYF
CDR3 DNA: TGTGCCACCAGCCCTGGGTACCGAAGCGGGAGGGTAACCTACGAGCAGTACTTC

J gene: TRBJ1-5
D gene: NA
V gene: TRBV19
clone size: NA
CDR3 protein: CASSIDTRQEQPQHF
CDR3 DNA: TGTGCCAGTAGTATAGATACCAGGCAGGAGCAGCCCCAGCATTTT

J gene: TRBJ2-3
D gene: NA
V gene: TRBV14
clone size: NA
CDR3 protein: CASSQDRWGTSTDTQYF
CDR3 DNA: TGTGCCAGCAGCCAAGATCGGTGGGGGACTAGCACAGATACGCAGTATTTT

J gene: TRBJ1-5
D gene: NA
V gene: TRBV6-5
clone size: NA
CDR3 protein: CASSYGQDTKPQHF
CDR3 DNA: TGTGCCAGCAGTTACGGGCAGGACACAAAGCCCCAGCATTTT

J gene: TRBJ1-5
D gene: NA
V gene: TRBV2
clone size: NA
CDR3 protein: CASSDSYSNQPQHF
CDR3 DNA: TGTGCCAGCAGTGACAGTTATAGCAATCAGCCCCAGCATTTT

J gene: TRBJ1-3
D gene: TRBD1
V gene: TRBV6-5
clone size: NA
CDR3 protein: CASTQGGGSGNTIYF
CDR3 DNA: TGTGCCAGCACCCAGGGGGGGGGCTCTGGAAACACCATATATTTT

J gene: TRBJ1-2
D gene: NA
V gene: TRBV28
clone size: NA
CDR3 protein: CASSTWTASKANYGYTF
CDR3 DNA: TGTGCCAGCAGTACCTGGACTGCCAGCAAAGCTAACTATGGCTACACCTTC

J gene: TRBJ1-1
D gene: TRBD1
V gene: TRBV19
clone size: NA
CDR3 protein: CASSLGQGRTEAFF
CDR3 DNA: TGTGCCAGTAGTCTAGGACAGGGACGCACTGAAGCTTTCTTT

J gene: TRBJ1-1
D gene: NA
V gene: TRBV6-5
clone size: NA
CDR3 protein: CASRSILHAEAFF
CDR3 DNA: TGTGCCTCCCGGTCGATCCTCCACGCTGAAGCTTTCTTT

J gene: TRBJ2-7
D gene: NA
V gene: TRBV11-3
clone size: NA
CDR3 protein: CASSPGQNYEQYF
CDR3 DNA: TGTGCCAGCAGCCCGGGACAAAACTACGAGCAGTACTTC

J gene: TRBJ2-7
D gene: NA
V gene: TRBV21-1
clone size: NA
CDR3 protein: CASSKSIDRGPEQYF
CDR3 DNA: TGTGCCAGCAGCAAATCCATAGACAGGGGGCCCGAGCAGTACTTC

J gene: TRBJ2-5
D gene: TRBD2
V gene: TRBV5-4
clone size: NA
CDR3 protein: CASSSARGRETQYF
CDR3 DNA: TGTGCCAGCAGCTCTGCACGCGGGAGAGAGACCCAGTACTTC

J gene: TRBJ1-5
D gene: NA
V gene: TRBV2
clone size: NA
CDR3 protein: CASSEQGTQPQHF
CDR3 DNA: TGTGCCAGCAGTGAACAGGGGACCCAGCCCCAGCATTTT

J gene: TRBJ2-5
D gene: NA
V gene: TRBV5-1
clone size: NA
CDR3 protein: CASRKIPGEETQYF
CDR3 DNA: TGCGCCAGCAGAAAGATACCTGGGGAAGAGACCCAGTACTTC

J gene: TRBJ1-3
D gene: NA
V gene: TRBV19
clone size: NA
CDR3 protein: CASTGNTIYF
CDR3 DNA: TGTGCCAGTACGGGAAACACCATATATTTT

J gene: TRBJ2-2
D gene: NA
V gene: TRBV2
clone size: NA
CDR3 protein: CASSERGPGTGELFF
CDR3 DNA: TGTGCCAGCAGTGAGCGGGGGCCGGGGACCGGGGAGCTGTTTTTT

J gene: TRBJ1-2
D gene: NA
V gene: TRBV19
clone size: NA
CDR3 protein: CASSEEGFKGYTF
CDR3 DNA: TGTGCCAGTAGTGAGGAGGGCTTTAAGGGCTACACCTTC

J gene: TRBJ1-4
D gene: NA
V gene: TRBV2
clone size: NA
CDR3 protein: CASNVGFPNEKLFF
CDR3 DNA: TGTGCCAGCAACGTGGGGTTCCCGAATGAAAAACTGTTTTTT

J gene: TRBJ2-3
D gene: NA
V gene: TRBV21-1
clone size: NA
CDR3 protein: CASSKALRGRYDTQYF
CDR3 DNA: TGTGCCAGCAGCAAAGCGCTCAGGGGACGATACGATACGCAGTATTTT

J gene: TRBJ1-1
D gene: NA
V gene: TRBV30
clone size: NA
CDR3 protein: CAWNRQVTNTEAFF
CDR3 DNA: TGTGCCTGGAACCGACAGGTCACGAACACTGAAGCTTTCTTT

J gene: TRBJ1-2
D gene: NA
V gene: TRBV27
clone size: NA
CDR3 protein: CASSRQPNYGYTF
CDR3 DNA: TGTGCCAGCAGCCGACAGCCTAACTATGGCTACACCTTC

J gene: TRBJ2-2
D gene: TRBD2
V gene: TRBV10-1
clone size: NA
CDR3 protein: CASSIAGGLANTGELFF
CDR3 DNA: TGCGCCAGCAGTATAGCGGGAGGGCTCGCGAACACCGGGGAGCTGTTTTTT

J gene: TRBJ1-6
D gene: TRBD1
V gene: TRBV30
clone size: NA
CDR3 protein: CAWTPGQGYSPLHF
CDR3 DNA: TGTGCCTGGACCCCGGGACAGGGTTATTCACCCCTCCACTTT

J gene: TRBJ1-1
D gene: NA
V gene: TRBV6-4
clone size: NA
CDR3 protein: CASSAGRPNTEAFF
CDR3 DNA: TGTGCCAGCAGCGCTGGACGGCCGAACACTGAAGCTTTCTTT

J gene: TRBJ1-1
D gene: TRBD1
V gene: TRBV4-2
clone size: NA
CDR3 protein: CASSQMGTGGLPEAFF
CDR3 DNA: TGTGCCAGCAGCCAAATGGGTACAGGGGGCTTGCCTGAAGCTTTCTTT